One and the same sample provided the 30 T cell receptor beta chains below, sequenced in a study of shared clonotypes between healthy human individuals (dated by TCRdb to about 2020). The protocol used for the library was the immunoSEQ multiplex PCR assay. Sourced from immuneACCESS, this table was stored by TCRdb with only in-frame sequences that have V and J called. A share of the clones is absent; for the studies checked, an unresolved V gene accounts for under half, and the remainder has no known explanation. The sample table holds more than 550,000 clones, of which 90% were seen once. About 33% of the sample rests with the top ten. The sequencing input was memory CD8+ T cells from PBMCs. Interpreted using the paper, the cell subset or site label stands for: CD45RO+ cells pooled with CCR7-negative TemRA cells. The receptors derive from a man aged 18 to 29 in good health. Some clones in this sample may be carry-over from other donors' samples.

The chain combines TRBV7-6 with TRBJ2-7; 8 bases are shared with TRBD2. In germline, CDR1 is SGHVS, CDR2 FNYEAQ. The ends lost 1 base at V and 1 base at J; junction bases unmatched: 3. The CDR3 is 15 amino acids. CDR3 sequence (DNA): TGTGCCAGCAGCTTAGAGCGGGAGTGGTCCTACGAGCAGTACTTC. It is translated as CASSLEREWSYEQYF.

The rearrangement uses TRBV2 and TRBJ2-3, with 12 nucleotides matching TRBD2. This CDR3 has 16 amino acids. V lost 8 bases, J lost 0 bases, and 6 bases stayed unmatched. The germline V gene has CDR1 SNHLY and CDR2 FYNNEI. CDR3 nucleotides: TGTGCCAGCCGACTAGCGGGAGCCCTTAGCACAGATACGCAGTATTTT. Residues: CASRLAGALSTDTQYF.

This chain joins TRBV27 and TRBJ2-7; D could derive from TRBD1 or TRBD2 (6 bases each). V was cut by 2 bases and J by 2 bases, with 22 bases left in between. The CDR3 loop spans 18 amino acids. Germline V CDR1 and CDR2: MNHEY, SMNVEV (reference sequence). The CDR3 coding sequence is TGTGCCAGCAGTTTAAGTGCGGGACCGAGGGGGTCGACCTACGAGCAGTACTTC. Its translation is CASSLSAGPRGSTYEQYF.

The rearrangement links TRBV11-3 to TRBJ2-5, with 12 bases aligning to TRBD1. CDR3 length: 19 amino acids. V was clipped by 5 bases and J by 1 base; unmatched bases: 14. From germline, CDR1 is SGHNT and CDR2 YENEEA. CDR3 in amino acids: CASSSSAPGQGALQETQYF. The CDR3 nucleotides read TGTGCCAGCAGCAGTAGCGCCCCGGGACAGGGGGCTCTCCAAGAGACCCAGTACTTC.

The rearrangement joins TRBV5-8 to TRBJ1-2; D ambiguous. This CDR3 is 14 amino acids long. V was trimmed by 4 bases and J by 5 bases, leaving 15 bases between them. The germline CDR1 and CDR2 sequences are SGHTS and YDEGEE. CDR3 sequence reads: CASSHGWVEYGYTF. The CDR3 DNA is TGTGCCAGCAGCCACGGGTGGGTGGAGTATGGCTACACCTTC. Full variable domain (remainder filled in from reference TRBV5-8 and TRBJ1-2): EAGVTQSPTHLIKTRGQQATLRCSPISGHTSVYWYQQALGLGLQFLLWYDEGEERNRGNFPPRFSGRQFPNYSSELNVNALELEDSALYLCASSHGWVEYGYTFGSGTRLTVV.

The CDR3 DNA follows: TGTGCCAGCAGCTACGGGGTTTACGAGCAGTACTTC. It specifies CASSYGVYEQYF. The chain links TRBV7-9 to TRBJ2-7; perhaps TRBD2 as D (5 bases). Per germline, CDR1 SEHNR and CDR2 FQNEAQ (reference sequence). V was pared by 4 bases and J by 4 bases, with 8 bases between. This CDR3 has 12 amino acids.

This sequence joins TRBV28 and TRBJ2-2; no firm D call. Trimming took off 6 bases at V and 8 bases at J, with 7 bases between the two ends. Germline V lookup: CDR1 MDHEN, CDR2 SYDVKM. The CDR3 has 11 amino acids. CDR3 sequence: CASSVGGELFF. The CDR3 DNA reads TGTGCCAGCAGCGTGGGGGGGGAGCTGTTTTTT.

The rearrangement uses TRBV4-3 and TRBJ2-5; 10 bases line up with TRBD2. The J call could be wrong; TRBJ2-7 is a better fit for the DNA end. There are 15 residues in the CDR3. From germline, CDR1 is LGHNA and CDR2 YSLEER. The CDR3 sequence is CASSQDASGRREQYF. CDR3 nucleotide sequence: TGCGCCAGCAGCCAAGATGCTAGCGGGAGACGCGAGCAGTACTTC.

The rearrangement links TRBV27 to TRBJ2-7; the D call may be TRBD1 or TRBD2 (6 bases each). Trimming shortened V by 5 bases and J by 1 base, and 12 bases separated the two germline ends. Germline CDR1 and CDR2: MNHEY and SMNVEV (reference sequence). This CDR3 spans 14 amino acids. The CDR3 sequence is CASSPGARSYEQYF. The CDR3 DNA is TGTGCCAGCAGTCCGGGGGCTCGGTCCTACGAGCAGTACTTC.

The chain combines TRBV27 with TRBJ2-7; 13 bases fit TRBD2. With 5 bases clipped from V and 5 bases from J, the junction kept 6 bases outside the gene matches. CDR1 and CDR2 from the germline V gene are MNHEY and SMNVEV (reference sequence). This CDR3 is 15 amino acids long. Written as DNA, the CDR3 is TGTGCCAGCAGTCCCGGGACTAGCGGGAAGAACGAGCAGTACTTC. The encoded protein is CASSPGTSGKNEQYF.

The table lists this clone with a few counts. The sample holds other DNA sequences that translate to the same CDR3. V gene TRBV9 combines with J gene TRBJ2-1; a possible D gene is TRBD2 (5 bases). The length of the CDR3 is 17 residues. Germline assignment: CDR1 SGDLS and CDR2 YYNGEE. Trimming pared 0 bases from V and 0 bases from J, leaving 13 bases between. The CDR3 nucleotides are TGTGCCAGCAGCGTAGACGGACTCCCAAGCTCCTACAATGAGCAGTTCTTC. Translated: CASSVDGLPSSYNEQFF.

In its sample, this clone was seen a few times. Within the sample, other DNA sequences also encode this same CDR3. The chain combines TRBV7-9 with TRBJ1-5; D not resolved. The CDR3 runs to 14 residues. Germline V lookup: CDR1 SEHNR, CDR2 FQNEAQ (reference sequence). V was pared by 1 base and J by 0 bases, with 4 bases between. DNA of the CDR3: TGTGCCAGCAGCTTAGTTTCTAGCAATCAGCCCCAGCATTTT. It yields the protein CASSLVSSNQPQHF. The whole variable domain, remainder taken from reference TRBV7-9 and TRBJ1-5, is DTGVSQNPRHKITKRGQNVTFRCDPISEHNRLYWYRQTLGQGPEFLTYFQNEAQLEKSRLLSDRFSAERPKGSFSTLEIQRTEQGDSAMYLCASSLVSSNQPQHFGDGTRLSIL.

This clone was found once. The rearrangement links TRBV5-8 to TRBJ1-5; D not certain. The CDR3 has 12 amino acids. Germline CDR1 reads SGHTS; CDR2 reads YDEGEE. The V end lost 2 bases, the J end lost 6 bases, and 6 bases lay between the germline ends. The chain's CDR3 is CASSLGLQPQHF. The CDR3 DNA reads as TGTGCCAGCAGCTTAGGCCTTCAGCCCCAGCATTTT.

This sequence joins TRBV2 and TRBJ2-2; TRBD1 is a possible D gene (6 bases). V gave up 6 bases and J gave up 4 bases, with 27 bases separating them. Germline assignment: CDR1 SNHLY and CDR2 FYNNEI. This CDR3 has 19 residues. CDR3 residues: CASRKSKTRGPLGTGELFF. The CDR3 DNA follows: TGTGCCAGCAGGAAGTCGAAGACCAGGGGCCCCCTGGGCACCGGGGAGCTGTTTTTT.

The chain links TRBV19 to TRBJ1-1; 8 nucleotides align to TRBD1. CDR3 length equals 14 residues. V lost 8 bases and J lost 0; bases outside the gene matches: 5. In germline, CDR1 is LNHDA, CDR2 SQIVND (reference sequence). The CDR3 DNA reads TGTGCCAGTGCAAGACAGGGGATGAACACTGAAGCTTTCTTT. This gives the protein CASARQGMNTEAFF.

The rearrangement joins TRBV7-9 to TRBJ2-5, with 7 bases matching TRBD2. Looked up from germline, CDR1 is SEHNR and CDR2 is FQNEAQ (reference sequence). V was clipped by 11 bases and J by 1 base; unmatched bases: 4. The CDR3 is made up of 12 amino acids. CDR3: CAAASGQETQYF. In DNA, the CDR3 is TGTGCCGCCGCTAGCGGCCAAGAGACCCAGTACTTC.

The gene calls are TRBV15 and TRBJ1-1, with D possibly matching TRBD1 (5 bases). Germline V gene lookup returns CDR1 LNHNV and CDR2 YYDKDF (reference sequence). The V end was cut by 3 bases, the J end by 8 bases, with 10 bases between. The CDR3 runs 12 residues. CDR3 in DNA: TGTGCCACCAGCAGCCACAGGTACGAAGCTTTCTTT. The encoded protein is CATSSHRYEAFF. The whole variable domain, filled in from reference TRBV15 and TRBJ1-1, reads DAMVIQNPRYQVTQFGKPVTLSCSQTLNHNVMYWYQQKSSQAPKLLFHYYDKDFNNEADTPDNFQSRRPNTSFCFLDIRSPGLGDTAMYLCATSSHRYEAFFGQGTRLTVV.

Note on this clone: This sequence may be a read error, since a much larger clone differs from it by one base. V gene TRBV7-3 combines with J gene TRBJ2-2, with D unresolved. The CDR3 contains 14 residues. The germline CDR1 and CDR2 sequences are SGHTA and FQGTGA. V lost 2 bases, J lost 4 bases, and 8 bases lay in between. CDR3 coding DNA: TGTGCCAGCAGCTTAGAACAGAGCACCGGGGAGCTGTTTTTT. It encodes CASSLEQSTGELFF.

The chain recombines TRBV27 with TRBJ1-2, with D unresolved. The CDR3 totals 14 residues. V was pared by 2 bases and J by 4 bases, with 11 bases between. The germline gives CDR1 MNHEY, CDR2 SMNVEV (reference sequence). The CDR3 sequence is CASSLRGSGYGYTF. The CDR3, as DNA: TGTGCCAGCAGTTTACGGGGTTCGGGCTATGGCTACACCTTC.

The chain recombines TRBV11-2 with TRBJ1-1; perhaps TRBD1 as D (6 bases). Germline V gene lookup returns CDR1 SGHAT and CDR2 FQNNGV. This CDR3 contains 13 residues. The V and J ends lost 5 bases and 3 bases respectively, with 10 bases between them. DNA for the CDR3: TGTGCCAGCAGCGGTAGGGGGGACACTGAAGCTTTCTTT. Its protein is CASSGRGDTEAFF.

The chain has TRBV11-3 and TRBJ2-7; TRBD1 might be the D (6 bases). The V end lost 1 base, the J end lost 3 bases, and 7 bases lay between the germline ends. Germline V gene sequence: CDR1 SGHNT, CDR2 YENEEA. There are 13 residues in the CDR3. CDR3 coding DNA: TGTGCCAGCAGCTTAGGAGGGGGCTACGAGCAGTACTTC. Translating it yields CASSLGGGYEQYF.

The genes are TRBV13 and TRBJ2-7, with D possibly matching TRBD2 (5 bases). The V end lost 2 bases, the J end lost 2 bases, and 7 bases lay between the germline ends. Germline loops: CDR1 PRHDT, CDR2 FYEKMQ (reference sequence). The CDR3 totals 13 residues. CDR3 loop: CASSLTGTYEQYF. For the CDR3, the DNA is TGTGCCAGCAGCTTAACGGGGACCTACGAGCAGTACTTC.

V and J are TRBV6-4 and TRBJ1-2, with D tentatively TRBD1 (5 bases). The V and J ends lost 2 bases and 8 bases respectively, with 15 bases between them. Looked up from germline, CDR1 is MRHNA and CDR2 is SNTAGT. The CDR3 is 14 residues long. CDR3 DNA: TGTGCCAGCAGTGACGGGGGACCCCTTGAAGGCTACACCTTC. Translation: CASSDGGPLEGYTF.

The chain couples TRBV9 to TRBJ2-7; TRBD2 is a possible D gene (5 bases). Germline V gene sequence: CDR1 SGDLS, CDR2 YYNGEE. The CDR3 is made up of 15 amino acids. V was pared by 5 bases and J by 0 bases, with 15 bases between. CDR3 sequence: CASSATAAGSYEQYF. CDR3 in DNA: TGTGCCAGCAGTGCAACGGCTGCGGGCTCCTACGAGCAGTACTTC.

The chain uses TRBV7-2 and TRBJ1-5, with D perhaps matching TRBD1 (6 bases). The CDR3 runs to 15 residues. CDR1 and CDR2 (germline): SGHTA, FQGNSA. Trimming took off 5 bases at V and 0 bases at J, with 11 bases between the two ends. The CDR3 reads CASSTTGYSNQPQHF. In DNA form, the CDR3 reads TGTGCCAGCAGCACGACAGGATATAGCAATCAGCCCCAGCATTTT. The variable domain in full, with the rest retrieved from reference TRBV7-2 and TRBJ1-5, is GAGVSQSPSNKVTEKGKDVELRCDPISGHTALYWYRQSLGQGLEFLIYFQGNSAPDKSGLPSDRFSAERTGGSVSTLTIQRTQQEDSAVYLCASSTTGYSNQPQHFGDGTRLSIL.

The chain carries TRBV5-4 and TRBJ1-1; D is unclear. The CDR3 is 13 amino acids. V shed 1 base and J shed 3 bases, with 7 bases lying between them. Germline assignment: CDR1 SGHNT and CDR2 YYREEE (reference sequence). In DNA, the CDR3 is TGTGCCAGCAGCTTGTCGGAGTACACTGAAGCTTTCTTT. Its protein is CASSLSEYTEAFF.

The chain links TRBV5-1 to TRBJ2-1; the D is unclear. Germline lookup yields CDR1 SGHRS and CDR2 YFSETQ. The CDR3 extends over 15 amino acids. V was pared by 1 base and J by 7 bases, with 15 bases between. CDR3 region: CASSLIYSQGNEQFF. The CDR3 nucleotides read TGCGCCAGCAGCTTGATCTACAGTCAAGGGAATGAGCAGTTCTTC.

The gene calls are TRBV5-1 and TRBJ2-7; tentative D call: TRBD1 (7 bases). CDR3 size: 14 residues. Trimming left V 1 base short and J 3 bases short, with 11 bases between. Germline V gene sequence: CDR1 SGHRS, CDR2 YFSETQ. The CDR3: CASSLSQGGYEQYF. CDR3 nucleotide sequence: TGCGCCAGCAGCTTGTCCCAGGGGGGCTACGAGCAGTACTTC.

This chain connects TRBV6-6 to TRBJ2-7, with no clear D. CDR3 length: 14 amino acids. The germline CDR1 and CDR2 sequences are MNHNY and SVGAGI (reference sequence). V was pared by 2 bases and J by 2 bases, with 10 bases between. The CDR3 coding sequence is TGTGCCAGCAGTTACAACGCGGATGCCTACGAGCAGTACTTC. Translating gives CASSYNADAYEQYF.

The chain uses TRBV7-8 and TRBJ1-2, with D hard to call. V gave up 2 bases and J gave up 6 bases, with 13 bases separating them. The CDR3 loop spans 14 amino acids. Germline V lookup: CDR1 SGHVS, CDR2 FQNEAQ. Written as DNA, the CDR3 is TGTGCCAGCAGCTTATCTCCCCCCGAGGATGGCTACACCTTC. It specifies CASSLSPPEDGYTF. Filled out from reference TRBV7-8 and TRBJ1-2, the complete variable domain reads GAGVSQSPRYKVAKRGQDVALRCDPISGHVSLFWYQQALGQGPEFLTYFQNEAQLDKSGLPSDRFFAERPEGSVSTLKIQRTQQEDSAVYLCASSLSPPEDGYTFGSGTRLTVV.